The 20 T cell receptor beta chains presented below share a single source sample, sequenced in a study of T cells in Graves' hyperthyroidism and ophthalmopathy. The investigators amplified TCR beta CDR3 regions from RNA transcripts. Primed by the HTBI set, a first-round RT-PCR was run on the TCR CDR3. TCRdb itself ran the multiplex PCR reads through MiXCR, one entry per CDR3 protein. This table has some 500,000 distinct CDR3 sequences, about 15% appearing once. The specimen was blood. The receptors here all came from a woman aged 30 to 39 with Graves' ophthalmopathy.

The chain employs TRBV6-1 and TRBJ2-1, with 9 positions matching TRBD1. The CDR3 extends over 15 amino acids. Looked up from germline, CDR1 is MNHNS and CDR2 is SASEGT. J gave up 6 bases and V 7 bases, and 10 bases lay outside the gene matches. The CDR3 nucleotides read TGTGCCAGCAACGTCGGACAGGGGTATTCCAATGAGCAGTTCTTC. This encodes CASNVGQGYSNEQFF.

This clonotype was seen a handful of times. The chain has TRBV12-3 or TRBV12-4 and TRBJ1-1; D is ambiguous. V lost 5 bases and J lost 10, with 17 bases in between. This CDR3 is 13 amino acids long. The CDR3 region has the DNA TGTGCCAGCAGTCTTTTCATACACACGGGAGCTTTCTTT. It yields the protein CASSLFIHTGAFF.

This rearrangement joins TRBV27 to TRBJ2-1, with 7 bases identical to TRBD2. V was clipped by 2 bases and J by 3 bases; unmatched bases: 7. Germline CDR1 reads MNHEY; CDR2 reads SMNVEV (reference sequence). CDR3 length: 16 residues. CDR3 in DNA: TGTGCCAGCAGTTTACTAGCGGATTTGGGCTACAATGAGCAGTTCTTC. It specifies CASSLLADLGYNEQFF.

This clonotype was recorded a few times. The chain links TRBV28 to TRBJ2-1, with 9 bases matching TRBD2. CDR1 and CDR2 (germline): MDHEN, SYDVKM. The CDR3 has 15 residues. The ends lost 4 bases at V and 5 bases at J; junction bases unmatched: 6. The CDR3 nucleotides are TGTGCCAGCAGTTGGGTTAGCGGGAGTGACAATGAGCAGTTCTTC. This sequence encodes CASSWVSGSDNEQFF.

This clonotype showed up many times. The V call is TRBV20-1, the J call TRBJ2-1; 10 nucleotides align to TRBD2. Germline V lookup: CDR1 DFQATT, CDR2 SNEGSKA (reference sequence). The V gene end was trimmed by 1 base and the J gene end by 8 bases; junction bases not matched to a gene: 2. This CDR3 comprises 13 residues. The CDR3 spells CSARALAGDEQFF. In DNA form, the CDR3 reads TGCAGTGCTAGAGCCCTAGCGGGAGATGAGCAGTTCTTC.

This clonotype was counted ten times or more. The rearrangement joins TRBV28 to TRBJ2-2; tentative D call: TRBD1 (6 bases). This CDR3 contains 14 residues. The ends were cut back, 7 bases at V and 3 bases at J, with 12 bases in the middle. In germline, CDR1 is MDHEN, CDR2 SYDVKM. For the CDR3, the DNA is TGTGCCAGCAACAGGGACGACGACACCGGGGAGCTGTTTTTT. Translating it yields CASNRDDDTGELFF.

This clonotype was seen many times. The chain employs TRBV12-3 or TRBV12-4 and TRBJ2-3, with 9 nucleotides matching TRBD2. V lost 4 bases to trimming and J lost 6 bases; unmatched junction nucleotides: 5. The length of the CDR3 is 14 residues. CDR3 nucleotides: TGTGCCAGCAGTTACGCGGGAGGGGCTGATACGCAGTATTTT. It encodes CASSYAGGADTQYF.

This clonotype came up many times. The V call is TRBV28, the J call TRBJ2-5, with 7 bases matching TRBD2. This CDR3 is built from 13 residues. Germline CDR1 and CDR2: MDHEN and SYDVKM. Trimming cost V 6 bases and J 4 bases; bases outside gene matches: 5. The CDR3 reads CASRSGTTETQYF. In nucleotides, the CDR3 is TGTGCCAGCAGATCCGGGACTACAGAGACCCAGTACTTC.

This clonotype was detected a few times. The rearrangement uses TRBV2 and TRBJ1-5; TRBD1 matches 8 bases. From germline, CDR1 is SNHLY and CDR2 FYNNEI. The CDR3 runs to 14 residues. V lost 6 bases, J lost 5 bases, and 6 bases stayed unmatched. In DNA, the CDR3 is TGTGCCAGCAGCCGGACAGGGACCTATCAGCCCCAGCATTTT. This translates into CASSRTGTYQPQHF.

This chain joins TRBV7-9 and TRBJ2-7, with 11 positions matching TRBD2. Germline trimming cut 6 bases from V and 0 bases from J; bases unmatched to any gene: 4. The CDR3 consists of 15 residues. CDR1 and CDR2 from the germline V gene are SEHNR and FQNEAQ (reference sequence). The CDR3 is CASRAGLADSYEQYF. For the CDR3, the DNA is TGTGCCAGCAGAGCGGGACTAGCGGACTCCTACGAGCAGTACTTC.

Ten or more counts support this clonotype. This rearrangement joins TRBV7-2 to TRBJ1-5; weak D call: TRBD1 (5 bases). The CDR3 has 15 residues. Germline V CDR1 and CDR2: SGHTA, FQGNSA. The V gene lost 5 bases and the J gene lost 0 bases, with 11 bases spanning the gap. The chain's CDR3 is CASSPAGGSNQPQHF. The CDR3 nucleotides read TGTGCCAGCAGCCCCGCGGGGGGTAGCAATCAGCCCCAGCATTTT. The full variable domain, in which reference TRBV7-2 and TRBJ1-5 provide the parts outside the CDR3, is GAGVSQSPSNKVTEKGKDVELRCDPISGHTALYWYRQSLGQGLEFLIYFQGNSAPDKSGLPSDRFSAERTGGSVSTLTIQRTQQEDSAVYLCASSPAGGSNQPQHFGDGTRLSIL.

This clonotype was recorded a few times. This chain uses TRBV6-2 or TRBV6-3 with TRBJ2-1, with 7 bases aligning to TRBD2. Germline V gene sequence: CDR1 MNHEY, CDR2 SVGEGT. This CDR3 region has 17 residues. V lost 0 bases to trimming and J lost 6 bases; unmatched junction nucleotides: 11. CDR3 in amino acids: CASSYSIVGGPPNEQFF. CDR3 nucleotide sequence: TGTGCCAGCAGTTACTCGATTGTGGGAGGGCCCCCCAATGAGCAGTTCTTC.

This clonotype was seen repeatedly, ten times or more. The chain couples TRBV11-2 to TRBJ2-2; possibly TRBD1 or TRBD2 for D (6 bases each). The CDR3 is 14 amino acids. Between the trimmed V and J ends, which lost 6 bases and 5 bases, there was a span of 13 bases. Germline CDR1 reads SGHAT; CDR2 reads FQNNGV. The CDR3 nucleotides read TGTGCCAGCAGACTGACAGGAGGGACCGGGGAGCTGTTTTTT. This codes for CASRLTGGTGELFF.

The sample holds a few counts of this clonotype. This chain links TRBV5-1 with TRBJ1-1; D is possibly TRBD1 (5 bases). Deletions cut 4 bases from V and 7 bases from J, with 23 bases between. Germline loops: CDR1 SGHRS, CDR2 YFSETQ. The CDR3 covers 16 residues. The CDR3 DNA is TGCGCCAGCAGCCGGACATTCTTAGGTATCAGGGATGAAGCTTTCTTT. Its protein product is CASSRTFLGIRDEAFF.

Details on this clonotype: This may come from a read error, since a much larger clone is one base off. CDR3: CATSFRQVEVGEKLFF. CDR3 DNA: TGTGCCACCAGTTTCCGACAGGTCGAAGTAGGGGAAAAACTGTTTTTT. The V and J genes are TRBV12-3 or TRBV12-4 and TRBJ1-4, with a tentative D call TRBD1 (6 bases). This CDR3 is built from 16 residues.

This clonotype was detected only a few times. The V and J genes are TRBV19 and TRBJ1-1; D is possibly TRBD1 (5 bases). Germline values: CDR1 LNHDA, CDR2 SQIVND (reference sequence). The CDR3 totals 13 residues. Trimming removed 7 bases at V and 5 bases at J, with 14 bases between. CDR3 loop: CASTGLTTTEAFF. CDR3 DNA sequence: TGTGCCAGTACAGGGCTGACGACGACTGAAGCTTTCTTT.

The chain carries TRBV6-1 and TRBJ1-1; TRBD1 matches at 11 bases. The CDR3 is 16 amino acids. The germline V gene encodes CDR1 MNHNS and CDR2 SASEGT. Trimming removed 3 bases from V and 3 bases from J; junction bases left unmatched: 6. The CDR3 region is CASSEAGTGGDTEAFF. The CDR3 bases are TGTGCCAGCAGTGAGGCCGGGACAGGGGGTGACACTGAAGCTTTCTTT.

The chain is built from TRBV14 and TRBJ2-1; 15 nucleotides agree with TRBD2. The V and J ends lost 1 base and 0 bases, in that order; junction bases with no gene match: 4. CDR1 and CDR2 (germline): SGHDN, FVKESK. CDR3 length equals 19 residues. The CDR3 sequence is CASSQVTGLAGGSYNEQFF. The DNA of the CDR3 is TGTGCCAGCAGCCAAGTGACGGGACTAGCGGGAGGCTCCTACAATGAGCAGTTCTTC. The variable domain in full, with the rest retrieved from reference TRBV14 and TRBJ2-1, is EAGVTQFPSHSVIEKGQTVTLRCDPISGHDNLYWYRRVMGKEIKFLLHFVKESKQDESGMPNNRFLAERTGGTYSTLKVQPAELEDSGVYFCASSQVTGLAGGSYNEQFFGPGTRLTVL.

The chain has TRBV7-2 and TRBJ2-2; 8 bases are a match to TRBD1. This CDR3 contains 15 residues. The J segment lost 4 bases and the V segment lost 5 bases, leaving 6 bases of the junction unmatched. Germline V gives CDR1 SGHTA, CDR2 FQGNSA. DNA for the CDR3: TGTGCCAGCAGCCCAAGACAGGGGACCACCGGGGAGCTGTTTTTT. This gives the protein CASSPRQGTTGELFF.

This clonotype showed up many times. The rearrangement joins TRBV6-2 or TRBV6-3 to TRBJ1-1; a weak D match, TRBD1 (5 bases). CDR1 is MNHEY, CDR2 SVGEGT, per germline. This CDR3 spans 15 amino acids. Trimming left V 7 bases short and J 1 base short, with 16 bases between. The CDR3 spells CASTTLGHQNTEAFF. CDR3 DNA sequence: TGTGCCAGCACCACCTTGGGGCATCAGAACACTGAAGCTTTCTTT.